The 17 T cell receptor beta chains reported below all come from one sample, sequenced in a study of human T cells and chemical hapten exposure. TCRdb reprocessed the RACE reads via MiXCR and lists one record per CDR3 protein. Among some 250,000 distinct CDR3 sequences listed, approximately 7.5% were seen once. This sample's time point: pre-sensitization, week 0. Regarding treatment: therapeutic diphenylcyclopropenone sensitization with weekly scalp DPC. Material: whole blood, obtained in connection with sensitization to the hapten diphenylcyclopropenone (DPC). These receptors all stem from a man between 18 and 35 years old with alopecia areata. Some clones in this sample may be carry-over from other donors' samples.

The chain combines TRBV20-1 with TRBJ1-2; the match to TRBD1 covers 11 bases. Germline CDR1 is DFQATT and CDR2 is SNEGSKA (reference sequence). V gave up 3 bases and J gave up 6 bases; unmatched junction bases: 3. This CDR3 spans 13 amino acids. The CDR3 nucleotides read TGCAGTGCTAGTTTGGGACAGGGGGATGGCTACACCTTC. It specifies CSASLGQGDGYTF.

This clonotype was counted ten times or more. The chain has TRBV4-1 and TRBJ1-5; no firm D call. Trimming removed 0 bases at V and 6 bases at J, with 15 bases between. Per germline, CDR1 MGHRA and CDR2 YSYEKL. This CDR3 region has 16 residues. The CDR3 reads CASSQDRVVLGQPQHF. DNA of the CDR3: TGCGCCAGCAGCCAAGATCGGGTTGTGTTGGGTCAGCCCCAGCATTTT.

The sample holds many counts of this clonotype. V and J are TRBV5-1 and TRBJ1-1, with 9 bases lining up with TRBD1. The CDR3 spans 16 residues. Losses at the gene ends were 4 bases for V and 7 bases for J; bases not matched to a gene: 14. Germline CDR1 is SGHRS and CDR2 is YFSETQ. CDR3 coding DNA: TGCGCCAGCAGCCAACAAACGGGACAGGGAGAGATTGAAGCTTTCTTT. Translation gives CASSQQTGQGEIEAFF.

The table lists this clonotype with a few counts. This chain joins TRBV5-5 and TRBJ1-1; 10 nucleotides line up with TRBD1. V shed 0 bases, J shed 4 bases, and the junction held 9 bases outside the gene matches. Germline values: CDR1 SGHKS, CDR2 YYEKEE (reference sequence). The CDR3 has 17 residues. CDR3 protein: CASSLGQGARRGTEAFF. The CDR3 DNA reads as TGTGCCAGCAGCTTGGGACAGGGGGCGCGGAGGGGCACTGAAGCTTTCTTT.

This chain connects TRBV4-3 to TRBJ2-1; D is perhaps TRBD1 (5 bases). CDR1 and CDR2 from the germline V gene are LGHNA and YSLEER. The CDR3 length is 12 residues. Trimming stripped 1 base from V and 9 bases from J, with 7 bases between. The CDR3 nucleotides read TGCGCCAGCAGCCAAGGGGGCGCTGAGCAGTTCTTC. Protein: CASSQGGAEQFF.

The table lists this clonotype with many counts. The chain couples TRBV6-2 or TRBV6-3 to TRBJ2-7; 8 bases are shared with TRBD2. This CDR3 comprises 17 residues. Losses at the gene ends were 0 bases for V and 0 bases for J; bases not matched to a gene: 7. CDR1 is MNHEY, CDR2 SVGEGT, per germline. The DNA of the CDR3 is TGTGCCAGCAGTTACTCTCCAGGAGCGGGGGTCTCCTACGAGCAGTACGTC. This translates into CASSYSPGAGVSYEQYV.

A few counts support this clonotype. The chain joins TRBV4-2 to TRBJ2-3; no definite D call. The CDR3 runs 13 residues. Germline loops: CDR1 LGHNA, CDR2 YNFKEQ. Between the trimmed V and J ends, which lost 0 bases and 12 bases, there was a span of 13 bases. The CDR3 sequence: CASSQDSAIPQYF. Written as DNA, the CDR3 is TGTGCCAGCAGCCAAGATTCGGCAATCCCCCAGTATTTT.

Of note for this clonotype: Sequence at one end of the junction differs from germline and may be a read error. This rearrangement joins TRBV3-1 to TRBJ2-7; no firm D call. CDR1 and CDR2 (germline): LGHDT, YNNKEL (reference sequence). The CDR3 is 11 residues long. CDR3 nucleotides: TGTGCCAGCAGCCAAGGCTACGAGCAGCACTTC. This codes for CASSQGYEQHF.

This clonotype has only a few counts. J is TRBJ1-1 and V is TRBV5-1; 8 bases line up with TRBD1. This CDR3 is 15 amino acids long. Germline V gene lookup returns CDR1 SGHRS and CDR2 YFSETQ. J gave up 5 bases and V 4 bases, and 10 bases lay outside the gene matches. The CDR3 reads CASSHYSDRGTEAFF. The CDR3 DNA sequence: TGCGCCAGCAGCCATTATTCCGACAGGGGTACTGAAGCTTTCTTT.

A word on this clonotype: Relative to the germline gene, one junction end is altered; a read error may explain this. The chain links TRBV20-1 to TRBJ1-4; D is ambiguous. This CDR3 has 14 residues. Germline CDR1 DFQATT, CDR2 SNEGSKA (reference sequence). DNA of the CDR3: TGCAGTGTTAGAGGATCGGGTAGTAATGAAAAACTGTTTTTT. Amino acid sequence: CSVRGSGSNEKLFF.

This clonotype occurred many times. The chain joins TRBV3-1 to TRBJ1-5; D remains ambiguous. Trimming cost V 1 base and J 4 bases, with 5 bases left between them. The CDR3 is 13 amino acids. CDR1 and CDR2 (germline): LGHDT, YNNKEL (reference sequence). The CDR3 reads CASSQVGNQPQHF. In nucleotides, the CDR3 is TGTGCCAGCAGCCAAGTTGGAAATCAGCCCCAGCATTTT.

The sample holds a few counts of this clonotype. CDR3 region: CSVVEYNEQFF. The DNA for the CDR3 is TGCAGCGTTGTGGAGTACAATGAGCAGTTCTTC. The gene calls are TRBV29-1 and TRBJ2-1; D gene unclear. The CDR3 is made up of 11 amino acids. The V gene lost 4 bases and the J gene lost 4 bases, with 5 bases spanning the gap. The germline V gene has CDR1 SQVTM and CDR2 ANQGSEA.

This chain links TRBV2 with TRBJ1-1; tentative D call: TRBD1 (5 bases). The CDR3 length is 12 residues. In germline, CDR1 is SNHLY, CDR2 FYNNEI. V shed 4 bases and J shed 7 bases, with 10 bases lying between them. The CDR3 DNA sequence: TGTGCCAGCAGTGTCTACGGGGGTGAAGCTTTCTTT. Protein product: CASSVYGGEAFF.

V and J are TRBV12-5 and TRBJ1-4; D is uncertain. V lost 1 base and J lost 8, with 8 bases in between. The CDR3 covers 13 residues. CDR1 and CDR2 (germline): LGHNT, FRNRAP. CDR3 bases: TGTGCTAGTGGTTTGGCCGGGCTCGAAAAACTGTTTTTT. It codes for CASGLAGLEKLFF.

The chain is built from TRBV7-9 and TRBJ1-6; D gene uncertain. Germline CDR1 reads SEHNR; CDR2 reads FQNEAQ (reference sequence). This CDR3 region has 18 residues. Deletions cut 5 bases from V and 14 bases from J, with 31 bases between. CDR3 in DNA: TGTGCCAGCAGCCTACCCAGACGACAAAGCGAGGAGGCCCAAACCCTCCACTTT. As protein: CASSLPRRQSEEAQTLHF.

This clonotype was seen only a few times. This chain joins TRBV6-4 and TRBJ2-1, with TRBD1 identical over 8 bases. Germline V CDR1 and CDR2: MRHNA, SNTAGT. Germline trimming cut 4 bases from V and 9 bases from J; bases unmatched to any gene: 8. The CDR3 is 14 amino acids. CDR3 in DNA: TGTGCCAGCAGTGGCGGGACAGGTTCTTTTGAGCAGTTCTTC. Amino acids: CASSGGTGSFEQFF.

This clonotype turned up a few times. The chain recombines TRBV5-1 with TRBJ1-6; D is undetermined. CDR3 size: 16 residues. Germline CDR1 and CDR2: SGHRS and YFSETQ. The ends were cut back, 5 bases at V and 0 bases at J, with 12 bases in the middle. The CDR3 region has the DNA TGCGCCAGCAGAAATTTACTGAGCTCCTATAATTCACCCCTCCACTTT. Translated, it gives CASRNLLSSYNSPLHF.